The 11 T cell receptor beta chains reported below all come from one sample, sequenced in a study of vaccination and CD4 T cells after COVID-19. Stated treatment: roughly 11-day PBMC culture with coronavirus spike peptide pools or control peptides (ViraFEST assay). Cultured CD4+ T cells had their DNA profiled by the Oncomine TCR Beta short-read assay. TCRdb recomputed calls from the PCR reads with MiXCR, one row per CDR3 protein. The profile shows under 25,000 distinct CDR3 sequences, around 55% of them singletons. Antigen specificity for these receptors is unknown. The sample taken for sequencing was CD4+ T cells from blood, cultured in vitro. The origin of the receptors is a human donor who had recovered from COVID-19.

The CDR3 sequence is CASSLAGVYEQYF. The CDR3 bases are TGTGCCAGCAGCTTGGCGGGCGTCTACGAGCAGTACTTC. V is TRBV5-6 and J is TRBJ2-7, with no clear D. CDR1 and CDR2 (germline): SGHDT, YYEEEE. Trimming removed 0 bases from V and 3 bases from J, with 7 bases in between. The CDR3 loop spans 13 amino acids.

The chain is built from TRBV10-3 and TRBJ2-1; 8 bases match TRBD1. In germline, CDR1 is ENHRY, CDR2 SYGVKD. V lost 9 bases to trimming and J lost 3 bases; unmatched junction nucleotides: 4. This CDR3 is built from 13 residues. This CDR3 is CAIGQGNYNEQFF. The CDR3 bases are TGTGCCATTGGACAGGGCAACTACAATGAGCAGTTCTTC.

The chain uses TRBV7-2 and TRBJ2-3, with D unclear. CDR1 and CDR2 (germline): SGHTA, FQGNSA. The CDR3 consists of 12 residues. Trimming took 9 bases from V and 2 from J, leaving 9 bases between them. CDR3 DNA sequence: TGTGCCAGTAGTCCTTCCACAGATACGCAGTATTTT. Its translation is CASSPSTDTQYF.

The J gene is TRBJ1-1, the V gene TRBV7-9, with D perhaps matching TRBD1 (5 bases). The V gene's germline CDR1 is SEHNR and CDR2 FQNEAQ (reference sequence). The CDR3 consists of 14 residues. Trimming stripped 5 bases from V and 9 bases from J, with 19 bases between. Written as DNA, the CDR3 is TGTGCCAGCAGCCAACCGGGGGACCATTGGAAAGCTTTCTTT. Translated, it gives CASSQPGDHWKAFF.

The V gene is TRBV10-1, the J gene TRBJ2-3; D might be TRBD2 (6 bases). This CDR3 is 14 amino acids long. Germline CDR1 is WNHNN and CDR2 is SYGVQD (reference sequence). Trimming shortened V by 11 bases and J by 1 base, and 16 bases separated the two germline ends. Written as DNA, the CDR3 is TGCGCCCCCCGGCGGGGCAGGGGCACAGATACGCAGTATTTT. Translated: CAPRRGRGTDTQYF.

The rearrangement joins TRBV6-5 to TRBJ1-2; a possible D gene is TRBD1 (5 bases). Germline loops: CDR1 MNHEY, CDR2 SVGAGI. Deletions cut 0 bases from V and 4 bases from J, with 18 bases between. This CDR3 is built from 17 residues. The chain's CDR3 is CASSYSVYGDEFYGYTF. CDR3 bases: TGTGCCAGCAGTTACTCGGTGTATGGGGACGAATTCTATGGCTACACCTTC.

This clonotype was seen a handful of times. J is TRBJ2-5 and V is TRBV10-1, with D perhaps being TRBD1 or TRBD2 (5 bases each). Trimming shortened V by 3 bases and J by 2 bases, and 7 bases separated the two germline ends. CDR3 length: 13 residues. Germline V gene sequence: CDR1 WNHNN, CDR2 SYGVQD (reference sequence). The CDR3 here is CASSDGGQETQYF. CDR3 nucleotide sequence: TGCGCCAGCAGTGATGGGGGACAAGAGACCCAGTACTTC.

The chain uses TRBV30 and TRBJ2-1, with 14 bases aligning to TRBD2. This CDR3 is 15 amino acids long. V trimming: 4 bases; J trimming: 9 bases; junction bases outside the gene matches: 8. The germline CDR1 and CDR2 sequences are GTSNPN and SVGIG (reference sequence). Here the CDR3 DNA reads TGTGCCTGGAAAAGGGGACTAGCGGGAGTAGGTGAGCAGTTCTTC. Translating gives CAWKRGLAGVGEQFF.

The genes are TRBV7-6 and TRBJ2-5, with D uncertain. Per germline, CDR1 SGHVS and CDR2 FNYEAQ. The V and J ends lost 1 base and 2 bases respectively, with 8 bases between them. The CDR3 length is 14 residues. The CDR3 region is CASSLGPTQETQYF. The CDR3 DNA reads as TGTGCCAGCAGCTTAGGACCGACTCAAGAGACCCAGTACTTC.

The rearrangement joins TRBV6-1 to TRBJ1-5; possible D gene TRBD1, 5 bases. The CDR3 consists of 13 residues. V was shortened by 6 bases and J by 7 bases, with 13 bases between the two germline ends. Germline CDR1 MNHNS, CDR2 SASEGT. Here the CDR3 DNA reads TGTGCCAGCAGATGGGGGGAGGAACAGCCCCAGCATTTT. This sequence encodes CASRWGEEQPQHF.

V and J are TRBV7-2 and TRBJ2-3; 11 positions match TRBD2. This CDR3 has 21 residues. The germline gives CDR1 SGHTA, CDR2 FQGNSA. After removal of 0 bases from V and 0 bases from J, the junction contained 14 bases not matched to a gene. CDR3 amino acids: CASSLASPLGLAGGSTDTQYF. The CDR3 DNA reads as TGTGCCAGCAGCTTAGCCTCGCCTCTAGGTCTAGCGGGAGGAAGCACAGATACGCAGTATTTT.